This passage covers 14 T cell receptor beta chains from one sample sequenced in a study of blood T cells in healthy people across ages. Combining a sample-barcoded 5' primer with a J-beta primer mix, a second PCR ran for roughly 6 to 12 cycles. TCRdb recomputed calls from the 5' RACE reads with MiXCR, one row per CDR3 protein. Of about 1,400,000 distinct CDR3 sequences listed, around 59% are singletons. Sequenced material: blood. These receptors were obtained from a man aged 18 to 30 in good health.

This clonotype was seen only a few times. V and J are TRBV29-1 and TRBJ2-3; TRBD1 aligns across 9 bases. CDR3 size: 16 residues. CDR1 SQVTM and CDR2 ANQGSEA come from the germline V gene. V was clipped by 3 bases and J by 4 bases; unmatched bases: 11. The CDR3 spells CSVDFIVGQGADTQYF. As DNA, the CDR3 is TGCAGCGTTGATTTCATCGTGGGACAGGGCGCAGATACGCAGTATTTT.

This clonotype was observed a few times. J is TRBJ2-7 and V is TRBV6-2 or TRBV6-3; D unclear. Germline assignment: CDR1 MNHEY and CDR2 SVGEGT. The CDR3 is made up of 16 amino acids. The V end lost 0 bases, the J end lost 3 bases, and 15 bases lay between the germline ends. Here the CDR3 DNA reads TGTGCCAGCAGTTACTCCCTTTCAAGGACGGGCTACGAGCAGTACTTC. This encodes CASSYSLSRTGYEQYF.

This clonotype was seen more than once but under ten times. V gene TRBV4-3 combines with J gene TRBJ2-1; a weak D match, TRBD2 (6 bases). The CDR3 sequence is 15 residues long. The germline gives CDR1 LGHNA, CDR2 YSLEER. Trimming cost V 0 bases and J 6 bases, with 12 bases left between them. The CDR3 region is CASSQEFSSGNEQFF. DNA for the CDR3: TGCGCCAGCAGCCAAGAGTTTAGTAGCGGCAATGAGCAGTTCTTC.

This clonotype was seen only a few times. V and J are TRBV11-2 and TRBJ2-7; TRBD1 matches at 8 bases. The germline gives CDR1 SGHAT, CDR2 FQNNGV. The CDR3 consists of 15 residues. V dropped 5 bases and J dropped 0; count of bases not matched to a gene: 6. The DNA for the CDR3 is TGTGCCAGCAGCCAGACAGGGGTTAGCTCCTACGAGCAGTACTTC. The encoded protein is CASSQTGVSSYEQYF.

This rearrangement joins TRBV7-2 to TRBJ2-7; D perhaps matches TRBD1 (5 bases). The V gene lost 7 bases and the J gene lost 0 bases, with 10 bases spanning the gap. CDR1 and CDR2 (germline): SGHTA, FQGNSA. The CDR3 contains 13 residues. Written as DNA, the CDR3 is TGTGCCAGCACCGAGGACAACTCCTACGAGCAGTACTTC. Protein: CASTEDNSYEQYF.

The sample holds one count of this clonotype. J is TRBJ2-7 and V is TRBV12-3 or TRBV12-4, with 8 bases matching TRBD1. V was pared by 4 bases and J by 5 bases, with 7 bases of the junction left unmatched. The CDR3 contains 14 residues. In nucleotides, the CDR3 is TGTGCCAGCAGTTCCTGGACAGGGTCGGACGAGCAGTACTTC. Protein: CASSSWTGSDEQYF.

This clonotype occurred a few times. The genes are TRBV27 and TRBJ2-1; D might be TRBD2 (6 bases). This CDR3 contains 15 residues. Deletions cut 8 bases from V and 4 bases from J, with 18 bases between. Looked up from germline, CDR1 is MNHEY and CDR2 is SMNVEV (reference sequence). This CDR3 reads CASGEAPPFYNEQFF. The CDR3 nucleotides read TGTGCCAGCGGGGAGGCCCCCCCATTTTACAATGAGCAGTTCTTC.

The sample holds one count of this clonotype. The V and J genes are TRBV28 and TRBJ2-5; D perhaps matches TRBD2 (5 bases). V was cut by 7 bases and J by 2 bases, with 20 bases left in between. This CDR3 has 16 residues. From germline, CDR1 is MDHEN and CDR2 SYDVKM. The CDR3 region is CASTLSVGVGQETQYF. CDR3 nucleotides: TGTGCCAGCACTCTTTCTGTCGGGGTAGGGCAAGAGACCCAGTACTTC.

This clonotype was counted a few times. The chain carries TRBV5-1 and TRBJ2-5, with a possible D match to TRBD2 (6 bases). V shed 4 bases and J shed 2 bases, with 15 bases lying between them. Germline values: CDR1 SGHRS, CDR2 YFSETQ. The CDR3 loop spans 15 amino acids. As DNA, the CDR3 is TGCGCCAGCAGCAACCTCGGGGGTCTGCAAGAGACCCAGTACTTC. Translated, it gives CASSNLGGLQETQYF.

The chain combines TRBV27 with TRBJ2-7, with 15 positions matching TRBD2. J lost 3 bases, V lost 5 bases, and 8 bases had no gene match. This CDR3 region has 17 residues. The V gene's germline CDR1 is MNHEY and CDR2 SMNVEV (reference sequence). CDR3 in DNA: TGTGCCAGCAGTCCGGGGACTAGCGGGAGGAGGATCTACGAGCAGTACTTC. As protein: CASSPGTSGRRIYEQYF.

The chain joins TRBV20-1 to TRBJ2-1; 13 bases agree with TRBD2. This CDR3 comprises 16 residues. Germline V gene lookup returns CDR1 DFQATT and CDR2 SNEGSKA (reference sequence). After removal of 5 bases from V and 1 base from J, the junction contained 5 bases not matched to a gene. CDR3 nucleotides: TGCAGTGCTTTTAGGACTAGCGGGAGATCCTACAATGAGCAGTTCTTC. Its protein is CSAFRTSGRSYNEQFF.

The chain joins TRBV28 to TRBJ2-5, with D possibly being TRBD1 (6 bases). V lost 10 bases to trimming and J lost 3 bases, with 15 bases between them. Germline-derived CDR1 and CDR2 are MDHEN and SYDVKM. CDR3 length: 13 amino acids. CDR3 loop: CANSTPGEETQYF. The CDR3, as DNA: TGTGCCAACAGCACCCCAGGGGAAGAGACCCAGTACTTC.

Regarding this clonotype: Germline and junction disagree at one end, which may indicate a read error. The chain is built from TRBV27 and TRBJ2-1; possible D gene TRBD2, 5 bases. The CDR3 spans 13 residues. Germline CDR1 and CDR2: MNHEY and SMNVEV (reference sequence). The CDR3 region has the DNA TGTGCCAGCAGTATTCAGCGGTACAATGAGCAGCTCTTC. Translating gives CASSIQRYNEQLF.

This sequence joins TRBV2 and TRBJ2-1; D gene unclear. CDR1 is SNHLY, CDR2 FYNNEI, per germline. The length of the CDR3 is 14 residues. V was trimmed by 6 bases and J by 5 bases, leaving 14 bases between them. CDR3 amino acids: CASRLPTYNNEQFF. DNA of the CDR3: TGTGCCAGCAGATTACCTACTTACAACAATGAGCAGTTCTTC. Complete variable domain (other parts from reference TRBV2 and TRBJ2-1): EPEVTQTPSHQVTQMGQEVILRCVPISNHLYFYWYRQILGQKVEFLVSFYNNEISEKSEIFDDQFSVERPDGSNFTLKIRSTKLEDSAMYFCASRLPTYNNEQFFGPGTRLTVL.